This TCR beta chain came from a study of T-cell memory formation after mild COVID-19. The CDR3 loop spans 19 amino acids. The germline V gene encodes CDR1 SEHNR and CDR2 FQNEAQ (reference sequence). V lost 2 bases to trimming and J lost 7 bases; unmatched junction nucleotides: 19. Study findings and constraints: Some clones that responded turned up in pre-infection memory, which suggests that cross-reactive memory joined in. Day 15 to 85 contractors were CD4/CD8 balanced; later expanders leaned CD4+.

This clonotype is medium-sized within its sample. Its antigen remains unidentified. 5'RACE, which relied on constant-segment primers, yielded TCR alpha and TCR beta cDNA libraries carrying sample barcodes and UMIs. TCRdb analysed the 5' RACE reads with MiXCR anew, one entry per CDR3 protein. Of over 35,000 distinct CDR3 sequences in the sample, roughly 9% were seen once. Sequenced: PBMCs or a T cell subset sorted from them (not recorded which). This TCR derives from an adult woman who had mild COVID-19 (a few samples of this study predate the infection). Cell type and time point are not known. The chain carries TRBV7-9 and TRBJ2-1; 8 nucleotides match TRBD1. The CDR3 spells CASSLPLVGSWTGRNEQFF. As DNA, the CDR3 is TGTGCCAGCAGCTTACCTCTTGTTGGGTCGTGGACAGGGAGGAATGAGCAGTTCTTC.